This TCR beta chain was profiled in a study of blood T cells in healthy people across ages. Study outcomes and limitations: A roughly linear fall in TCR beta diversity per million T cells was seen with increasing age.

A second roughly 6 to 11 cycle PCR used barcoded and J-beta primers. TCRdb re-called the 5' RACE reads with MiXCR, one entry per CDR3 protein. The table records about a million distinct CDR3 sequences, roughly 51% of them present only once. This clonotype was recorded a few times. The antigen remains undetermined. Ranging in age from roughly 6 to 100, the donors were healthy Caucasian individuals from Russia. PBMCs numbering at least 7 million were isolated per sample. Germline V CDR1 and CDR2: SGHTA, FQGNSA. V gave up 6 bases and J gave up 7 bases, with 19 bases separating them. The CDR3 is made up of 14 amino acids.

This TCR came from a woman in her sixties in good health. The specimen was blood. The chain recombines TRBV7-2 with TRBJ2-7, with D possibly TRBD2 on 7 matching bases. The CDR3 nucleotides read TGTGCCAGCAGTCCCGACTGGGGAGGGGGAGAGCAGTACTTC. Encoded protein: CASSPDWGGGEQYF. The full variable domain, with the rest looked up from reference TRBV7-2 and TRBJ2-7, is GAGVSQSPSNKVTEKGKDVELRCDPISGHTALYWYRQSLGQGLEFLIYFQGNSAPDKSGLPSDRFSAERTGGSVSTLTIQRTQQEDSAVYLCASSPDWGGGEQYFGPGTRLTVT.